This TCR beta chain was sequenced in a study of cytomegalovirus exposure and HLA in healthy donors (dated by TCRdb to 2016 to 2017). Concerning the study at large: An earlier analysis of some 620 of the donors reported about 300 Gb of sequence data and 100 million to 120 million unique TCR beta sequences obtained from around 180 million T cells. To predict cytomegalovirus infection status, the study brought together high-throughput TCR immunosequencing, statistical association of individual TCRs with disease status, and machine learning. Donor age, sex, ethnicity and CMV serostatus were compiled alongside the repertoire data. The study profiled the T cell repertoires of hundreds of subjects by immunosequencing and related them to cytomegalovirus serostatus. Roughly five DR-DQ haplotypes were treated as single units for association and clustering because of strong linkage in the cohort. Along with the roughly 700-subject first cohort, a separate validation cohort of over a hundred different subjects was used. The number of donors typed differed by locus, with about 629-630 for A, B, C, DRB1 and DQB1, around 560 for DQA1, 600 to 610 for DPA1, and 450 to 480 for DPB1. HLA typing included class I and class II loci at four-digit resolution. In a later genetic analysis, genome-wide SNP genotypes for about three fifths of the 666 donors were used, and that subset was treated as a discovery cohort. Rather than using new phenotypic data, the later analysis identified candidate immune exposures from TCR beta sequences and from how often those sequences occurred across donors. Among 398 genotyped donors of the cohort, an average of around 240,000 unique TCR beta nucleotide sequences were sequenced per donor, roughly 18% of them non-productive. Among the roughly 400 genotyped donors, roughly 80% belonged to the genetic ancestry cluster associated with self-reported Caucasian donors. The study aimed to test whether signatures of past pathogen exposure could be identified by cataloging public T cell receptors. In a later analysis, previously published TCR beta repertoires from fewer than 750 donors were re-analyzed and high-resolution HLA genotyping was added so that TCR occurrence patterns could be studied. All discovery cohort repertoires had been generated using a single sequencing platform. An earlier analysis of some 500 of the donors applied high-throughput TCR beta sequencing to assess whether each TCR beta V gene segment acted as functional or pseudogenic. About 310 gigabases of sequencing data and approximately 85 million unique TCR sequences were included in an early release covering 550 to 800 HLA-typed donors. General findings and caveats noted by the study authors: A cluster of highly shared sequence variants was judged likely to be a technical artifact of the sequencing pipeline. In the study, approximately 150 TCR beta chains were listed as associated with cytomegalovirus. Strong co-occurrence of HLA alleles, especially DR and DQ, made assigning TCR associations to individual alleles difficult. Cytomegalovirus status was reported to be diagnosed by the classifier with high specificity and sensitivity in both the original and validation cohorts. Correlated functional status among segregating V segments might be attributable to linkage disequilibrium, but an unknown experimental factor could not be ruled out. In a later analysis, the rate of TCR association differed among HLA loci, with DRB1 alleles having the most associated TCRs and HLA-C alleles having the fewest. Because some donors lacked HLA typing at each locus, the association tests relied only on the typed subset. Most TCR sequences were observed very rarely across donors, whereas some public TCRs were present in many individuals. In a later genetic analysis, fewer N-insertions in productive TCRs were reported among donors in an Asian-associated ancestry cluster than the roughly 640-donor mean. In a later analysis, HLA-associated TCR beta chains showed more clonal expansion and lower generation probabilities than non-associated chains that were equally common. Over 15 rarely observed V segments, including chromosome 9 orphons, were excluded from the earlier analysis of about 500 of the donors because counts were too low. Only TCR beta chains were sequenced in this cohort, and the absence of alpha or paired-chain data limited detectable features. In an earlier analysis of several hundred of the donors, most TCR beta V segments were observed in productive rearrangements about 87% or about 30% of the time, broadly matching IMGT annotations. A later genetic analysis associated a missense DCLRE1C variant with V-gene and J-gene trimming of TCR beta chains, and an independent cohort replicated the association. For the cohort, immune exposure information was limited to CMV serostatus. The presence/absence analyses assumed that sequencing depth was roughly uniform across donors, and that assumption may not be true. Most CMV-associated TCR beta chains appeared to be HLA-restricted in a later analysis, and the HLA associations seemed to be driven largely by CMV exposure. In vitro tests confirmed that three of the cytomegalovirus-associated TCR beta chains recognize cytomegalovirus antigens. Several of the top co-occurrence clusters appeared to be linked to parvovirus B19, influenza, CMV and Epstein-Barr virus, according to a later analysis. It was suggested by the authors that the approach could potentially be generalized to other disease states and immunological phenotypes. Because the 87-base-pair reads could not distinguish some IMGT-functional V segments, including TRBV6-2 and TRBV6-3, those segments were excluded. A later analysis associated 16,951 TCR beta sequences with specific HLA alleles at a false discovery rate of 0.05. A further reported finding was that TCR beta sequences accurately predicted the HLA-A and HLA-B alleles for most subjects in the first cohort.

V is cut back by 5 bases and J by 9 bases, with 11 bases in the junction unmatched. CDR1 and CDR2 (KGHSH, LQKENI) derive from the germline V gene. Inclusive of the bounding cysteine and phenylalanine, the CDR3 is 15 residues long. Left in the record is the CDR3 DNA by itself, 45 bases read in frame from the first base. On this clone: Its antigen remains undetermined. Base quality data are lacking; no much larger clone is found one base away.

The cohort was made up of under 800 healthy bone marrow donors. At the time of sampling, all cohort members were nominally healthy, though unrecorded immune exposures were likely present. The donor was CMV seronegative and belonged to the group of over 350 seronegative cohort members. Every donor gave a peripheral blood sample, and the peripheral blood mononuclear cells from that sample were used for TCR beta sequencing. The Qiagen DNeasy Blood Extraction Kit was used to extract genomic DNA from the blood cell samples. Library prep was done by the immunoSEQ multiplex PCR assay. For the multiplex PCR, a mixture combining 60 forward primers for TCR Vbeta segments and 13 reverse primers for TCR Jbeta segments was used. The CDR3 region of rearranged TCR beta genes was amplified from genomic DNA with a multiplex PCR assay. The Illumina HiSeq System was used to sequence the amplified TCR beta libraries as 87-base-pair reads. Per the source publication's procedure: Across the 640 or so repertoires, a later analysis counted about 81 million unique TCR beta chains, roughly 11 million of which were shared by at least two donors. To remove PCR and sequencing errors, raw reads were error-corrected and collapsed into unique sequences using a nearest-neighbor algorithm that merged closely related sequences. Alignment of CDR3 sequences to IMGT reference sequences was used to assign V, D and J gene segments. For a sequence to be retained, a match of at least six nucleotides to both a V gene segment and a J gene segment was required. Rearrangements were classified as productive when the CDR3 lacked stop codons and remained in frame with V and J, and all other rearrangements were classified as non-productive. CDR3 was defined by IMGT convention, running from the second conserved V-encoded cysteine to the conserved J-encoded phenylalanine. In an earlier analysis of around 640 of the donors, sequences lacking an unambiguous match to a single V gene segment were excluded. An earlier analysis of 587 of the donors classified V segments as functional when productive rearrangements were above 56.7% and as segregating when the standard deviation between donors was above 5%. To diagnose cytomegalovirus status from the catalog of TCR beta chain sequences, a statistical classification framework was built. In a later analysis, TCR nucleotide sequences were compared against IMGT/GENE-DB human TR gene sequences so that V and J genes could be assigned. A later analysis assigned CDR3 sequences and most-parsimonious VDJ recombination scenarios with the TCRdist pipeline. In a later analysis, each TCR beta chain was defined by its CDR3 amino acid sequence together with its V-gene family, and reads without a unique V-gene family were excluded. As a way to deal with suspected cross-contamination and a sequencing artifact, a later analysis dropped hundreds of nucleotide sequences that were highly shared and had low generation probability. In a later analysis, a clonal expansion index was calculated for each public chain from normalized within-repertoire ranks of inferred template counts. Generation probabilities in a later analysis came from a VDJ recombination model fitted to out-of-frame rearrangements, and those results were checked against IGoR. A later analysis scored TCR-TCR, TCR-HLA and TCR-CMV co-occurrence with hypergeometric tests, applying a repertoire-size bias correction to TCR pairs. To estimate false discovery rates, a later analysis permuted the HLA or CMV assignments 20 times. In a later analysis, co-occurring TCRs were grouped using DBSCAN, and TCRdist sequence similarity was added for clustering within HLA-allele-positive subsets. Co-occurrence clustering excluded repertoires with fewer than 30,000 or more than 120,000 public chains, plus five with anomalous nucleotide sharing. The table was pulled from immuneACCESS by TCRdb, which kept in-frame rearrangements only. Such tables lose some clones; where checked, under half of the loss comes from unresolved V genes, and the rest has no known cause. V and J calls and clone size are as listed in that table; D and trimming were resolved from the DNA. The sample has more than 90,000 clones on record, around four fifths of them singletons. Of the sample, over 3.5% falls within the top ten clones.

The chain is assembled from TRBV18 and TRBJ2-1; TRBD2 matches 9 bases in the middle. The material sequenced was PBMCs. This clonotype originated in a middle-aged man in good health and CMV-seronegative. The CDR3 reads as follows: CASSGPAGGQGEQFF. The DNA reads as follows: TGTGCCAGCTCAGGTCCAGCGGGGGGCCAAGGTGAGCAGTTCTTC.